This T cell receptor beta chain derives from a study of cytomegalovirus exposure and HLA in healthy donors. Overall study findings and caveats: An apparent linkage of common viral pathogens to several of the most significant clusters emerged in a later analysis.

Germline values: CDR1 SGHRS, CDR2 YFSETQ. This CDR3 is 15 amino acids long. V was clipped by 0 bases and J by 5 bases; unmatched bases: 4. In this sample, this clone turned up a few times. The antigen remains unidentified. Primers included in the PCR were 60 Vbeta and 13 Jbeta primers. TCRdb's copy holds only in-frame clones and misses some; the assay was immunoSEQ multiplex PCR. Of about 140,000 clones listed, around four fifths are singletons. The sequencing sample was made of PBMCs. The chain uses TRBV5-1 and TRBJ1-4, with 7 bases matching TRBD1. The receptor was isolated from a boy younger than 10 in good health and CMV-seronegative. The CDR3 sequence: CASSLGQGVNEKLFF. CDR3 nucleotide sequence: TGCGCCAGCAGCTTGGGACAGGGAGTAAATGAAAAACTGTTTTTT.